Listed here are 5 T cell receptor beta chains from one sample, sequenced in a study of blood T cell repertoires in COVID-19. This table comes from immunoSEQ multiplex PCR, and its TCRdb copy is limited to in-frame clones, with some not included. The data contain 90,000 to 150,000 clones, more than 75% of them singletons. The specimen was peripheral blood. Receptors were obtained from a man aged 55-75 years with acute or convalescent COVID-19.

V usage is TRBV10-3 and J usage is TRBJ1-3; 7 bases line up with TRBD1. The ends lost 6 bases at V and 0 bases at J; junction bases unmatched: 8. The CDR3 loop spans 16 amino acids. The germline CDR1 and CDR2 sequences are ENHRY and SYGVKD. The CDR3 region is CAISAPDRDSGNTIYF. CDR3 nucleotides: TGTGCCATCAGCGCGCCAGACAGGGACTCTGGAAACACCATATATTTT.

The rearrangement uses TRBV6-2 or TRBV6-3 and TRBJ2-2, with D possibly TRBD2 on 5 matching bases. Trimming cost V 6 bases and J 4 bases, with 9 bases left between them. Germline V gives CDR1 MNHEY, CDR2 SVGEGT. The CDR3 covers 13 residues. CDR3 in amino acids: CASSPRGTGELFF. The CDR3 nucleotides are TGTGCCAGCAGCCCCCGGGGCACCGGGGAGCTGTTTTTT.

In its sample, this clone was seen a few times. V gene TRBV2 combines with J gene TRBJ2-7; no clear D gene. The V end lost 6 bases, the J end lost 3 bases, and 6 bases lay between the germline ends. The CDR3 sequence is 11 residues long. Germline V CDR1 and CDR2: SNHLY, FYNNEI. CDR3 bases: TGTGCCAGCAGCAGAAACTACGAGCAGTACTTC. Its protein is CASSRNYEQYF.

This chain links TRBV7-9 with TRBJ2-3; TRBD2 matches at 9 bases. J gave up 5 bases and V 2 bases, and 5 bases lay outside the gene matches. Germline V CDR1 and CDR2: SEHNR, FQNEAQ (reference sequence). There are 15 residues in the CDR3. The CDR3 spells CASSLSEREVDTQYF. CDR3 nucleotides: TGTGCCAGCAGCTTATCGGAGCGGGAGGTAGATACGCAGTATTTT.

J is TRBJ1-2 and V is TRBV6-1, with a tentative D call TRBD1 (6 bases). Germline V gives CDR1 MNHNS, CDR2 SASEGT. The CDR3 runs 15 residues. Trimming removed 2 bases from V and 4 bases from J, with 14 bases in between. CDR3 in DNA: TGTGCCAGCAGTGAACCGTCAGGGGTAATCTATGGCTACACCTTC. It yields the protein CASSEPSGVIYGYTF.